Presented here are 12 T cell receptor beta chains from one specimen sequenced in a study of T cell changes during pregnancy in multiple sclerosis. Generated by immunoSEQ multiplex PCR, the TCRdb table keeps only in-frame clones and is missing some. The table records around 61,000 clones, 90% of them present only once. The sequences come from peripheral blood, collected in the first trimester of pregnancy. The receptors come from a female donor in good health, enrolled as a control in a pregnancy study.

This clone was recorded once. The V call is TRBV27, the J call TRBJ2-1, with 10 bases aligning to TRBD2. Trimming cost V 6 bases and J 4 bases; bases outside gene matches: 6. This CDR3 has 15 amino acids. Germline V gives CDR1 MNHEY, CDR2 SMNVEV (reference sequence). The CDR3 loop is CASRTSGFTYNEQFF. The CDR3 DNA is TGTGCCAGCAGGACTAGCGGGTTCACATACAATGAGCAGTTCTTC.

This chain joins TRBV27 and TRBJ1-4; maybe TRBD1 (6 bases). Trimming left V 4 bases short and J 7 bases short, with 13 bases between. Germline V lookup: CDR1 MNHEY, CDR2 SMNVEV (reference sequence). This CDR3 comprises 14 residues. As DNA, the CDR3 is TGTGCCAGCAGTTCGACAGGAGGCAGTGAAAAACTGTTTTTT. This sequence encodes CASSSTGGSEKLFF.

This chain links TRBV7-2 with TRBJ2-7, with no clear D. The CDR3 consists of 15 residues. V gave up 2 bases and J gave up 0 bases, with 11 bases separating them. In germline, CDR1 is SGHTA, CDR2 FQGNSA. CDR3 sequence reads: CASSLNPRSSYEQYF. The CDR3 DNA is TGTGCCAGCAGCTTAAATCCGAGGAGCTCCTACGAGCAGTACTTC.

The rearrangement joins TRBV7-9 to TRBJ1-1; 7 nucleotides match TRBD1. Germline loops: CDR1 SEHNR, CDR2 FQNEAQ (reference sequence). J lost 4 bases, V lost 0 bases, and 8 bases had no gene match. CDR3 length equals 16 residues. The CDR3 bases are TGTGCCAGCAGCTTAGCAGGGGGCGCTTGGGTCACTGAAGCTTTCTTT. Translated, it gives CASSLAGGAWVTEAFF.

The CDR3 spells CASSQALAGSTDTQYF. For the CDR3, the DNA is TGCGCCAGCAGCCAAGCCCTAGCGGGAAGCACAGATACGCAGTATTTT. The V call is TRBV4-1, the J call TRBJ2-3, with 9 bases matching TRBD2. The junction had 2 bases not matched to a gene; V was cut back by 1 base and J by 0 bases. CDR1 is MGHRA and CDR2 is YSYEKL in the germline V gene. This CDR3 spans 16 amino acids.

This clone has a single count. DNA of the CDR3: TGTGCCAGCAGTCTTATCGATCAGCCCCAGCATTTT. It codes for CASSLIDQPQHF. The chain combines TRBV6-1 with TRBJ1-5; D not certain. This CDR3 region has 12 residues. The V end lost 5 bases, the J end lost 5 bases, and 7 bases lay between the germline ends. Germline lookup yields CDR1 MNHNS and CDR2 SASEGT.

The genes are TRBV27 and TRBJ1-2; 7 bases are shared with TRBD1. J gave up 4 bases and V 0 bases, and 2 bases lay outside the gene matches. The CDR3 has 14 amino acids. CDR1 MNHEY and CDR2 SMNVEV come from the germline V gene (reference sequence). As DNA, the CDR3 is TGTGCCAGCAGTTTATCCGAGGGGGCCTATGGCTACACCTTC. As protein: CASSLSEGAYGYTF.

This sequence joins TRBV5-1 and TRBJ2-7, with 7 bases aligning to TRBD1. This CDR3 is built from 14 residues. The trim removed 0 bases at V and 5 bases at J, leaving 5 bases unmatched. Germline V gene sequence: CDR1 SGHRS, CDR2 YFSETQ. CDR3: CASSLGTGTHEQYF. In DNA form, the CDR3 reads TGCGCCAGCAGCTTGGGGACAGGAACCCACGAGCAGTACTTC.

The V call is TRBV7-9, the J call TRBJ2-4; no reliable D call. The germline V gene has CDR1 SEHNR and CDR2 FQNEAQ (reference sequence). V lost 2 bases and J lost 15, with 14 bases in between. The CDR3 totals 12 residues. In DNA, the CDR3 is TGTGCCAGCAGCTTATCCGGTAGAGAGCGGTACTTC. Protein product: CASSLSGRERYF.

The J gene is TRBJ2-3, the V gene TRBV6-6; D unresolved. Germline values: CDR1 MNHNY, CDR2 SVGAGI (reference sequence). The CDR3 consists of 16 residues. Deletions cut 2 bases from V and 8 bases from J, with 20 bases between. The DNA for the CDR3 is TGTGCCAGCAGTTACGCTTTGACTTCCGACCCCCTTACGCAGTATTTT. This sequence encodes CASSYALTSDPLTQYF.

The CDR3 sequence is CASSLEAGGAGGYTF. As DNA, the CDR3 is TGCGCCAGCAGCTTGGAGGCGGGGGGCGCGGGAGGCTACACCTTC. V gene TRBV5-1 combines with J gene TRBJ1-2; possible D gene TRBD1, 6 bases. CDR3 size: 15 residues. V was pared by 0 bases and J by 8 bases, with 17 bases between. Germline V lookup: CDR1 SGHRS, CDR2 YFSETQ.

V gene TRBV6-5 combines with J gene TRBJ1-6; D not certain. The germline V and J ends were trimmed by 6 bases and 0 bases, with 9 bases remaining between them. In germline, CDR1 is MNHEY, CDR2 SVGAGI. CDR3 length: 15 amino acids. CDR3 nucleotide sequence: TGTGCCAGCAGGGCAGCGAGCTCCTATAATTCACCCCTCCACTTT. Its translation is CASRAASSYNSPLHF.